This TCR beta chain was profiled in a study of prognosis after radiotherapy for stage I lung cancer. On the study more broadly: Among the non-small cell lung cancer patients, all were considered medically inoperable. The tumor diagnosis was squamous cell carcinoma for roughly 7 patients and adenocarcinoma for over 10.

This clonotype was counted ten times or more. Antigen: not known. A read error may produce the germline difference seen at one junction end. CDR1 and CDR2 (germline): WSHSY, SAAADI. CDR3 length equals 15 residues. General observations from the study: Differences in TRBV and TRBJ gene usage were reportedly observed between patients with and without metastases.

Template was genomic DNA; TCR beta CDR3 amplified in two multiplex PCR rounds. The use of primers specific to each TRBV and TRBJ gene characterized first-round PCR. TCRdb processed the multiplex PCR reads anew with MiXCR; each CDR3 protein has one entry. This table has about 16,000 distinct CDR3 sequences, roughly 45% appearing once. The sequencing here drew on PBMCs, taken before or after stereotactic body radiation therapy (not recorded which). The origin of this receptor is a donor over 45 with non-small cell lung cancer. This chain links TRBV10-2 with TRBJ2-3; 12 bases agree with TRBD2. The DNA for the CDR3 is TGCGCCAGCAGTGTTACTAGCGGGAGGACAGATGCGCAGTATTTT. Amino acids: CASSVTSGRTDAQYF.